The subject of this entry is one T cell receptor (beta chain). This clone was seen once. Its antigen remains unidentified. No base-level quality is on record; no much larger clone is a single base apart. Patients with a history of autoimmune disease or receiving systemic immunosuppression were excluded from the trial. Peripheral blood for TCR sequencing was collected from all dose cohorts at baseline, on cycle 4 day 1, and on cycle 7 day 1. Samples came from an open-label, multicenter, first-in-human phase I dose-escalation trial of ivuxolimab. Adults with locally advanced or metastatic head and neck squamous cell, hepatocellular, melanoma or renal cell carcinoma were enrolled in the trial. Before TCR sequencing, CD4+ and CD8+ T cells were separately sorted from peripheral blood. Genomic DNA was extracted from sorted cells for sequencing of the TCRbeta CDR3 region. The immunoSEQ Assay was used for sequencing of TCRbeta CDR3 regions. The source is immuneACCESS, and TCRdb retained only in-frame sequences with V and J called. Part of the clones is not carried over; for the studies checked, unresolved V genes explain less than half of this, and the remainder is unexplained. Here the sample has approximately 66,000 clones; 85% to 90% occur a single time. The ten largest make up roughly 6% of the sample.

The source of the sample is a study of OX40 agonist ivuxolimab in advanced cancers. With respect to the entire study: The costimulatory receptor OX40 (CD134) was targeted by ivuxolimab, a fully human IgG2 agonistic monoclonal antibody. Three dose-escalation patients achieved partial responses, one with hepatocellular carcinoma and two with cutaneous melanoma. In the dose-escalation cohort, approximately 83% of patients were male, and the mean age was roughly 60 years with a range of roughly 23 to 90. The paper covers the monotherapy dose-escalation part of the phase I ivuxolimab trial, which included N of about 50 patients. The point of sequencing TCRbeta in the periphery was to test whether ivuxolimab changed TCR sequence diversity and drove clonal T-cell expansion. Intravenous ivuxolimab was administered to patients every 2 weeks at six dose levels: 0.01, 0.1, 0.3, 1.5, 3 and 10 mg/kg. Of the approximately 50 dose-escalation patients, hepatocellular carcinoma was present in about 19, melanoma in approximately 15, renal cell carcinoma in 9 and head and neck cancer in 9. Patients were allowed to have had prior anti-PD-1, anti-PD-L1 or anti-CTLA-4 therapy, and approximately 40% of the dose-escalation patients had been treated with checkpoint inhibitors.

From cysteine to phenylalanine, the CDR3 is 15 amino acids long. This entry keeps only the CDR3 DNA: 45 bases, framed from base 1. V is reduced by 3 bases and J by 3 bases, leaving a spacing of 14 bases between them. From a lookup of the germline V gene, CDR1 and CDR2 are SGHTA and FQGNSA. Results and caveats for the whole study, not just this receptor: Low levels of normalized T-cell clonal expansion were also seen in some patients who did not respond. At doses from 0.1 to 3.0 mg/kg, clonal expansion was seen in both CD4+ and CD8+ blood T cells between baseline and week 6. After ivuxolimab, CD8+ T cells had more expanded clones than CD4+ T cells on average. Partial responders in the 0.1-3.0 mg/kg groups had among the lowest normalized peripheral clonal expansion, especially among CD8+ T cells. Antigen specificity was not determined for the clonally expanded peripheral T cells.

Recombination linked TRBV7-2 to TRBJ1-1; matching of 5 bases hints at TRBD1 as the D gene. The TCR comes from an adult with an advanced solid tumor such as melanoma, head and neck, liver or kidney cancer. The sequencing used CD4+ or CD8+ T cells sorted from blood, collected in a trial of the OX40 agonist ivuxolimab. The CDR3 protein: CASSLLGRGDTEAFF. In nucleotide form, the sequence is TGTGCCAGCAGCTTGCTTGGAAGGGGAGACACTGAAGCTTTCTTT.